This TCR beta chain was obtained from a study of T cells in Graves' hyperthyroidism and ophthalmopathy. The wider study: Peripheral blood was collected at initial diagnosis, before any treatment. Study conclusions and caveats: The model made its ophthalmopathy prediction, and onset followed a median 6.5 months later.

Turning to this clonotype: As yet, its antigen is unknown.

Stable Graves' hyperthyroidism denoted no ophthalmopathy progression over 18 months. Every diagnosis used clinical symptoms, serum thyroxine and TRAb, thyroid ultrasound and orbital computed tomography. The CDR3 regions of TCR beta were amplified from RNA transcripts. Primed by the HTBI set, a first-round RT-PCR was run on the TCR CDR3. TCRdb redid the calling of the multiplex PCR reads with MiXCR, one entry per CDR3 protein. This table has about 110,000 distinct CDR3 sequences, about 16% appearing once. V lost 4 bases, J lost 8 bases, and 6 bases stayed unmatched. Per the germline V gene, CDR1 is KGHSH and CDR2 is LQKENI. The CDR3 length is 14 residues.

The source of this sequence is a woman aged 45-60 years with Graves' hyperthyroidism. This sequence joins TRBV18 and TRBJ2-1, with 9 bases matching TRBD1. The sequenced sample was blood. The CDR3 reads CASSQGTGRDEQFF. The CDR3 DNA sequence: TGTGCCAGCTCACAAGGGACAGGGAGGGATGAGCAGTTCTTC.